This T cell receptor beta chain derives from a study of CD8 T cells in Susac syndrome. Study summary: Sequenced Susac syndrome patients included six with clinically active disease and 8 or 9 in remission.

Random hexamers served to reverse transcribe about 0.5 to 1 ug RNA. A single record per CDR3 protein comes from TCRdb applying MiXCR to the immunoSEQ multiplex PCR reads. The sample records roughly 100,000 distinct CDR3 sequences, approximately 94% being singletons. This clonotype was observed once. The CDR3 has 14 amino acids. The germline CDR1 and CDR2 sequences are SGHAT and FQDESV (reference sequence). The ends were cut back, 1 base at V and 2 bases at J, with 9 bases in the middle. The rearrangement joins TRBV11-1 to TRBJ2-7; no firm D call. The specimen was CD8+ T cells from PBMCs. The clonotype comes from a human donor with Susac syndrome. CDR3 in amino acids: CASSLENGPYEQYF. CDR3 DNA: TGTGCCAGCAGCTTAGAGAACGGGCCCTACGAGCAGTACTTC. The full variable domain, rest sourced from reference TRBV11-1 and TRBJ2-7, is EAEVAQSPRYKITEKSQAVAFWCDPISGHATLYWYRQILGQGPELLVQFQDESVVDDSQLPKDRFSAERLKGVDSTLKIQPAELGDSAMYLCASSLENGPYEQYFGPGTRLTVT.